This note documents a single TCR beta chain sequence. This clonotype was seen at least ten times. This receptor's antigen is unknown. Base qualities are not provided; no much larger clone lies one nucleotide away. This entry comes from a study of CD8 T cells in ankylosing spondylitis (dated by TCRdb to between 2016 and 2019). Study-wide context: The study profiled T cell receptor beta repertoires in healthy donors and ankylosing spondylitis patients to find disease-linked TCR variants. The whole study cohort included over a hundred healthy donors and 25 ankylosing spondylitis patients. Samples of peripheral blood were taken, and for ankylosing spondylitis patients, synovial fluid was collected as well. Beyond this particular receptor, the publication reports: Some motif variants were previously reported in synovial fluid and blood of reactive arthritis patients, suggesting common disease-initiation mechanisms. Blood from ankylosing spondylitis patients appeared to be characterized by a TCR beta motif made up of several highly homologous amino acid variants. The disease-linked clones were reported as significantly enriched in matched synovial fluid samples from ankylosing spondylitis patients. A CD8+ phenotype was shown by the disease-linked clones, which were found at relatively low frequencies in peripheral blood.

The germline V gene (reference sequence) yields SEHNR for CDR1 and FQNEAQ for CDR2. From its cysteine to its phenylalanine, the CDR3 spans 14 amino acids. Only the CDR3 DNA is retained, 42 bases long and in frame from the first base. V is cut by 5 bases and J by 5 bases, and the space between the germline ends is 15 bases. Sequencer: Illumina HiSeq 2500. TCR beta libraries were prepared by quantitative 5'-RACE with molecular barcodes. Per the source publication's procedure: A new computational method, built on a probabilistic model of VDJ rearrangement, was used to identify disease-linked TCR variants. Clones were called with MiXCR by TCRdb after fastp trimmed the public reads at Q25, and only in-frame beta chains were retained. CDR3 protein sequences are deduplicated, and each keeps its most common genes and DNA. Here the V and J calls rest on TCRdb's processing, not on the authors' analysis. The sample yields roughly 490,000 distinct CDR3 sequences; approximately 5% were counted once. Roughly 3.3% of the sample comes from the top ten.

The chain is encoded by TRBV7-9 joined to TRBJ1-2; no D gene is confidently identified. What was sequenced was blood, either unsorted or a sorted T cell fraction (not recorded which). This clonotype was sampled from a male donor with ankylosing spondylitis. The sequence in DNA is TGTGCCAGCAGCCAAGGGTCCGTTTTATATGGCTACACCTTC. The translation is CASSQGSVLYGYTF.